This T cell receptor beta chain was recorded in a study of T-cell memory formation after mild COVID-19. Germline CDR1 and CDR2: SNHLY and FYNNEI. The ends were cut back, 7 bases at V and 1 base at J, with 11 bases in the middle. This CDR3 is built from 14 residues. There are many counts of this clonotype. Using its own MiXCR run on the 5' RACE reads, TCRdb lists one record per CDR3 protein. The repertoire holds about 350,000 distinct CDR3 sequences, roughly 15% seen once, with about 20% in the top ten. Sequenced: PBMCs or a T cell subset sorted from them (not recorded which). This receptor was identified in a man aged 18 to 29 who had mild COVID-19 (a few samples of this study predate the infection). Cell type and time point are not known. The chain uses TRBV2 and TRBJ2-1; D is uncertain. The CDR3 loop is CASINIQSYNEQFF. CDR3 sequence (DNA): TGTGCCAGCATTAACATTCAATCCTACAATGAGCAGTTCTTC.